These 20 T cell receptor beta chains came from one sample sequenced in a study of blood T cell repertoires in COVID-19. Here immunoSEQ multiplex PCR was the method, and the copy in TCRdb shows in-frame clones only, minus some. Found here are about 220,000 clones, about 87% of them singletons; the top ten hold more than 2.5%. The sequenced material came from PBMCs or T cells enriched from blood (not recorded which). Every receptor here comes from a woman in her 30s who had recovered from COVID-19.

The rearrangement links TRBV10-3 to TRBJ1-4, with 7 bases fitting TRBD1. Trimming cost V 3 bases and J 5 bases; bases outside gene matches: 6. Germline V gene data show CDR1 as ENHRY and CDR2 as SYGVKD. The CDR3 has 15 amino acids. The CDR3: CAISDQDRLNEKLFF. CDR3 bases: TGTGCCATCAGTGACCAGGACAGGTTAAATGAAAAACTGTTTTTT.

V is TRBV16 and J is TRBJ1-5; a possible D gene is TRBD1 (6 bases). Trimming left V 0 bases short and J 2 bases short, with 8 bases between. CDR1 is KGHSY, CDR2 FQNENV, per germline. The CDR3 extends over 15 amino acids. The DNA for the CDR3 is TGTGCCAGCAGCCAATCCGGACAGCGCAATCAGCCCCAGCATTTT. Translated: CASSQSGQRNQPQHF.

This clone was counted only a few times. This chain links TRBV12-3 or TRBV12-4 with TRBJ2-7; 8 bases line up with TRBD2. The CDR3 contains 13 residues. V dropped 5 bases and J dropped 0; count of bases not matched to a gene: 0. Written as DNA, the CDR3 is TGTGCCAGCAGTCGGGAGGGCTCCTACGAGCAGTACTTC. Amino acids: CASSREGSYEQYF.

This chain's CDR3 is CASSPAGGTGGYNEQFF. The CDR3 nucleotides read TGTGCCAGCAGCCCCGCGGGCGGGACAGGGGGCTACAATGAGCAGTTCTTC. This chain uses TRBV7-8 with TRBJ2-1, with 11 nucleotides matching TRBD1. The CDR3 covers 17 residues. V was pared by 5 bases and J by 3 bases, with 9 bases of the junction left unmatched. CDR1 is SGHVS, CDR2 FQNEAQ, per germline.

The J gene is TRBJ2-1, the V gene TRBV5-1; TRBD2 matches at 7 bases. The germline V gene encodes CDR1 SGHRS and CDR2 YFSETQ. V trimming: 4 bases; J trimming: 5 bases; junction bases outside the gene matches: 12. The CDR3 extends over 16 amino acids. CDR3 DNA: TGCGCCAGCAGCCCTGGGGCTAGCGGTAGCGACAATGAGCAGTTCTTC. Translated, it gives CASSPGASGSDNEQFF.

CDR3 DNA sequence: TGCGCCAGCAAGCGCGCGATTATGAGCACAGATACGCAGTATTTT. Translated: CASKRAIMSTDTQYF. V usage is TRBV5-1 and J usage is TRBJ2-3; unclear D gene. V gave up 6 bases and J gave up 0 bases, with 14 bases separating them. This CDR3 has 15 amino acids. The germline gives CDR1 SGHRS, CDR2 YFSETQ.

The chain links TRBV10-3 to TRBJ1-2; D might be TRBD1 (6 bases). The CDR3 totals 16 residues. Germline CDR1 and CDR2: ENHRY and SYGVKD. Trimming removed 3 bases from V and 1 base from J, with 15 bases in between. As DNA, the CDR3 is TGTGCCATCAGTGACACAAGGACAGCAATTAACTATGGCTACACCTTC. Amino acids: CAISDTRTAINYGYTF.

This clone has just one count. The chain couples TRBV27 to TRBJ1-4, with 8 bases identical to TRBD1. The J segment lost 7 bases and the V segment lost 3 bases, leaving 4 bases of the junction unmatched. The length of the CDR3 is 14 residues. Germline V CDR1 and CDR2: MNHEY, SMNVEV (reference sequence). This CDR3 reads CASSFNRGFEKLFF. As DNA, the CDR3 is TGTGCCAGCAGTTTTAACAGGGGGTTTGAAAAACTGTTTTTT. The variable domain in full, completed from reference TRBV27 and TRBJ1-4, reads EAQVTQNPRYLITVTGKKLTVTCSQNMNHEYMSWYRQDPGLGLRQIYYSMNVEVTDKGDVPEGYKVSRKEKRNFPLILESPSPNQTSLYFCASSFNRGFEKLFFGSGTQLSVL.

The rearrangement joins TRBV11-2 to TRBJ2-7, with a tentative D call TRBD2 (5 bases). Germline CDR1 is SGHAT and CDR2 is FQNNGV. The V gene lost 5 bases and the J gene lost 3 bases, with 14 bases spanning the gap. This CDR3 contains 14 residues. CDR3 sequence reads: CASSPGGGRYEQYF. The CDR3 DNA reads TGTGCCAGCAGCCCCGGCGGAGGACGCTACGAGCAGTACTTC.

CDR3 DNA sequence: TGTGCCAGCAGTTTTTACAGGGAATATGGCTACACCTTC. It is translated as CASSFYREYGYTF. The rearrangement joins TRBV6-6 to TRBJ1-2, with D possibly matching TRBD1 (6 bases). Trimming took off 4 bases at V and 5 bases at J, with 11 bases between the two ends. The CDR3 sequence is 13 residues long. Per germline, CDR1 MNHNY and CDR2 SVGAGI (reference sequence).

This clone showed up many times. The CDR3 sequence is CASSQAVRWAGLKGNTEAFF. The CDR3 nucleotides are TGTGCCAGCAGCCAAGCGGTCCGTTGGGCAGGGCTTAAGGGCAACACTGAAGCTTTCTTT. The V call is TRBV3-1 (or the pseudogene TRBV3-2), the J call TRBJ1-1; D is possibly TRBD1 (5 bases). V lost 1 base and J 2 bases, leaving 26 bases between the germline ends. Germline V gene data show CDR1 as LGHDT and CDR2 as YNNKEL (reference sequence). CDR3 length equals 20 residues.

The rearrangement joins TRBV9 to TRBJ1-3; no definite D call. Per the germline V gene, CDR1 is SGDLS and CDR2 is YYNGEE. The CDR3 spans 17 residues. Trimming left V 2 bases short and J 0 bases short, with 15 bases between. The CDR3 sequence is CASSVRHGLHSGNTIYF. The CDR3 DNA sequence: TGTGCCAGCAGCGTTCGCCACGGACTTCACTCTGGAAACACCATATATTTT.

This chain joins TRBV15 and TRBJ2-5; maybe TRBD1 (5 bases). Trimming stripped 1 base from V and 1 base from J, with 10 bases between. Germline V CDR1 and CDR2: LNHNV, YYDKDF (reference sequence). This CDR3 contains 15 residues. CDR3 loop: CATSRGPQVQETQYF. The CDR3 region has the DNA TGTGCCACCAGCAGAGGCCCACAGGTCCAAGAGACCCAGTACTTC.

This chain connects TRBV6-5 to TRBJ2-7, with D hard to call. CDR3 length: 15 amino acids. Germline values: CDR1 MNHEY, CDR2 SVGAGI. The V end was cut by 3 bases, the J end by 5 bases, with 17 bases between. The CDR3: CASSYPGQSADEQYF. CDR3 in DNA: TGTGCCAGCAGTTATCCTGGGCAGTCGGCAGACGAGCAGTACTTC.

This clone was counted only a few times. J is TRBJ2-7 and V is TRBV6-2 or TRBV6-3; D perhaps matches TRBD2 (5 bases). The CDR3 is 17 residues long. V was cut by 4 bases and J by 3 bases, with 22 bases left in between. CDR1 MNHEY and CDR2 SVGEGT come from the germline V gene. Here the CDR3 reads CASSFELGLRVSYEQYF. For the CDR3, the DNA is TGTGCCAGCAGTTTCGAGTTGGGGTTGCGGGTTAGCTACGAGCAGTACTTC.

V usage is TRBV6-2 or TRBV6-3 and J usage is TRBJ1-4; D perhaps matches TRBD1 (6 bases). Germline V CDR1 and CDR2: MNHEY, SVGEGT. Trimming removed 6 bases at V and 6 bases at J, with 20 bases between. This CDR3 region has 16 residues. In nucleotides, the CDR3 is TGTGCCAGCAGCTCCCTAAGGATAGAGGGGGATGAAAAACTGTTTTTT. Its translation: CASSSLRIEGDEKLFF.

The rearrangement links TRBV3-1 (or the pseudogene TRBV3-2) to TRBJ2-7, with TRBD1 matching over 8 bases. CDR3 size: 13 residues. Per the germline V gene, CDR1 is LGHDT and CDR2 is YNNKEL (reference sequence). With 2 bases clipped from V and 4 bases from J, the junction kept 1 base outside the gene matches. CDR3 DNA: TGTGCCAGCAGCCAACAGGGGGCGTACGAGCAGTACTTC. Translating it yields CASSQQGAYEQYF.

This chain links TRBV9 with TRBJ2-3, with D maybe TRBD2 (6 bases). This CDR3 comprises 15 residues. Germline loops: CDR1 SGDLS, CDR2 YYNGEE. Trimming removed 0 bases at V and 1 base at J, with 9 bases between. The CDR3 sequence: CASSVAIAGTDTQYF. The CDR3 nucleotides are TGTGCCAGCAGCGTAGCTATAGCGGGCACAGATACGCAGTATTTT.

The CDR3 coding sequence is TGTGCCAGTAGTATCTTCGGGGGCAATGAGCAGTTCTTC. Amino acids: CASSIFGGNEQFF. The chain couples TRBV19 to TRBJ2-1; D is possibly TRBD2 (6 bases). This CDR3 has 13 residues. V lost 3 bases and J lost 6, with 9 bases in between. Per the germline V gene, CDR1 is LNHDA and CDR2 is SQIVND (reference sequence).

The chain has TRBV5-6 and TRBJ1-3; D gene unclear. This CDR3 is built from 15 residues. Trimming left V 4 bases short and J 4 bases short, with 15 bases between. CDR1 and CDR2 (germline): SGHDT, YYEEEE. Written as DNA, the CDR3 is TGTGCCAGCAGCCCCCCTAGTAGACCAGGAAACACCATATATTTT. Translating gives CASSPPSRPGNTIYF.